The clone carrying this TCR beta chain occurred many times. Its target is unknown. The data derive from a study of T cells in Graves' hyperthyroidism and ophthalmopathy. Study conclusions and caveats: Most thyroid-expanded clonotypes above 0.001 were also found in blood. Ophthalmopathy and stable hyperthyroidism were told apart by a 13 V-J model.

Amplified TCR beta CDR3 regions derived from RNA transcripts. HTBI primers were employed in a first-round RT-PCR of the TCR CDR3. TCRdb analysed the multiplex PCR reads with MiXCR anew, one entry per CDR3 protein. The table lists about 210,000 distinct CDR3 sequences, about 16% of them singletons. Patients aged 18 to 65 had newly diagnosed hyperthyroidism lasting under 2 months. Patients were excluded for uncontrolled infection, other autoimmune disease, pregnancy or lactation. The CDR3 loop spans 14 amino acids. V shed 6 bases and J shed 4 bases, with 15 bases lying between them. Germline assignment: CDR1 MNHEY and CDR2 SVGEGT.

The receptor was derived from a man aged 40-55 years with Graves' hyperthyroidism. The sequencing sample was made of blood. This chain connects TRBV6-2 or TRBV6-3 to TRBJ1-2; D unresolved. CDR3 sequence reads: CASRKTAEGYGYTF. DNA for the CDR3: TGTGCCAGCAGGAAGACCGCGGAAGGCTATGGCTACACCTTC.